This T cell receptor beta chain was sequenced during a study of T cell responses to AZD1222 COVID-19 vaccine. Measured with immunoSEQ multiplex PCR; TCRdb has only the in-frame clones, and not every one. The sample carries roughly 150,000 clones, around nine tenths recorded once. After removal of 10 bases from V and 3 bases from J, the junction contained 10 bases not matched to a gene. The CDR3 extends over 14 amino acids. Germline CDR1 MNHEY, CDR2 SVGAGI. The receptor comes from an adult who received the AZD1222 COVID-19 vaccine. This chain joins TRBV6-5 and TRBJ2-7, with TRBD2 matching 9 bases. Sequences were derived from peripheral blood, sampled 28 days after the second AZD1222 dose. CDR3 in DNA: TGTGCCACTTCATCGACTAGCGGTTACTACGAGCAGTACTTC. This encodes CATSSTSGYYEQYF.